The present T cell receptor (beta chain) was sequenced within a study of vaccination and CD4 T cells after COVID-19. This clonotype was recorded a few times. Its matching antigen is unknown. Treatment in this sample: roughly nine-day PBMC culture with coronavirus spike peptide pools or control peptides (ViraFEST assay). Scientists ran DNA taken from cultured CD4+ T cells through the Oncomine TCR Beta short-read assay for sequencing. A single record per CDR3 protein comes from TCRdb applying MiXCR to the PCR reads. The sample includes roughly 10,000 distinct CDR3 sequences, about 45% seen only once; the top ten take 30% to 40%. The specimen was CD4+ T cells from blood, cultured in vitro. The receptor was isolated from a human donor who had recovered from COVID-19.

CDR3 nucleotide sequence: TGTGCCATCAGCGGGTTCGGGACCTCTCTCCACTTT. Translating it yields CAISGFGTSLHF. The chain couples TRBV10-3 to TRBJ1-6, with D possibly TRBD1 on 5 matching bases. V dropped 6 bases and J dropped 16 bases, with 16 bases sitting between them. The CDR3 covers 12 residues. Germline CDR1 ENHRY, CDR2 SYGVKD.